This T cell receptor beta chain was sequenced during a study of blood T cell repertoires in COVID-19 (dated by TCRdb to about 2020). For context, the study as a whole: The collaborator samples originated in the United States, Italy and Spain and spanned the acute and convalescent phases of COVID-19. Where available, HLA class I and class II types were taken from metadata supplied by the sample provider and were not determined by assay-based typing. The repertoires were made available in a free public database intended to serve as a resource for research on the immune response to SARS-CoV-2. The prospective study material was composed of cDNA or gDNA derived from T cells, B-cell-depleted T cells, or PBMCs. Sample metadata almost always included a de-identified subject ID, COVID-19 status, age in years and sex. Deeply sampled blood TCRbeta repertoires from subjects exposed to, actively infected with, or recovered from COVID-19 were included in the dataset. The samples were drawn from the first 160 participants of the ongoing ImmuneRACE study and from 950 to 1,500 subjects provided by 6 global collaborators.

The investigation overall reported the following: The quantity of clinical and demographic metadata differed by source and by participant and was supplied without curation.

About this clone: What this receptor recognizes is not known. Base-call qualities are not available, and no considerably larger clone is one nucleotide away.

The immunoSEQ Assay, a bias-controlled multiplex PCR, was used to amplify TCRbeta CDR3 regions from genomic DNA. The source study handled its data this way. Within the assay, amplification of reference gene primers was used to estimate how many nucleated cells each sample contained. Sequence reads were collapsed and filtered to measure the absolute abundance of every unique TCRbeta CDR3 rearrangement. For each sample, productive Simpson clonality was calculated by taking the square root of Simpson's diversity index across productive rearrangements. TCRdb took this table from immuneACCESS and kept in-frame rearrangements with V and J called. Such tables lack part of the clones; where checked against another copy, unresolved V genes explain under half of the gap, and the rest is unexplained. Clone size and the V and J calls come from that table; the DNA yielded D and trimming. Here the sample has some 150,000 clones; less than 90% occur a single time. Around 13% of the sample goes to the ten largest clones.

One collaborating source in Seattle enrolled patients during active infection and followed them longitudinally through the course of disease. The collaborating institutions used their own protocols to collect whole blood in K2EDTA tubes. For TCRbeta analysis, collaborators shipped samples in one of three forms: frozen whole blood, isolated PBMCs, or DNA extracted from either of those sample types. Sequenced: peripheral blood. The sequence derives from a woman between 65 and 79 years old with COVID-19, enrolled during active disease.

The encoded CDR3 is CSVVSYNEQFF. The nucleotide sequence reads as follows: TGCAGCGTTGTCAGTTACAATGAGCAGTTCTTC. The chain is assembled from TRBV29-1 and TRBJ2-1; there is no confident call for the D gene. The germline V gene encodes CDR1 SQVTM and CDR2 ANQGSEA. Trimming takes 4 bases from V and 4 bases from J, and the germline ends sit 5 bases apart. The CDR3 numbers 11 residues from cysteine through phenylalanine. Kept here is only the CDR3 DNA, which spans 33 bases and is read in frame from base 1.